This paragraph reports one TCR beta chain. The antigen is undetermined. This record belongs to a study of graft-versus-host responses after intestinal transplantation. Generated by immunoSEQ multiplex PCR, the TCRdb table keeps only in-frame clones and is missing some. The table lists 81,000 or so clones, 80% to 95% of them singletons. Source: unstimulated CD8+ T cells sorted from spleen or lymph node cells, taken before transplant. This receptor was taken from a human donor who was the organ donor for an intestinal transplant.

The CDR3 region is CASSPLAGGLYEQFF. CDR3 sequence (DNA): TGTGCCAGCAGCCCACTAGCGGGAGGTTTGTACGAGCAGTTCTTC. The V and J genes are TRBV9 and TRBJ2-1; 12 bases are a match to TRBD2. Germline CDR1 and CDR2: SGDLS and YYNGEE. This CDR3 has 15 residues. V gave up 4 bases and J gave up 10 bases; unmatched junction bases: 9.